A selection of T cell receptor beta chains follows, all from one sample in a study of CD8 T cells in Susac syndrome. TCRdb re-analysed the immunoSEQ multiplex PCR reads in MiXCR, keeping a single row per CDR3 protein. The sample records 150,000 or so distinct CDR3 sequences, more than 95% being singletons. The sequenced material came from CD4+ T cells from PBMCs. Every receptor here comes from a human donor with Susac syndrome. The CDR3 runs from the conserved cysteine through the conserved F or W. The D gene is left open where the match is weak. Expanded clones are given a class, and other clones once, few, many or no size at all.

J: TRBJ1-1
size: .
V: TRBV6-5
D: .
CDR3: CASSYSMTDTEAFF
DNA: TGTGCCAGCAGTTACTCGATGACGGACACTGAAGCTTTCTTT

J: TRBJ2-5
size: .
V: TRBV7-2
D: .
CDR3: CASSRRPGEVSEGTQYF
DNA: TGTGCCAGCAGCCGCAGACCAGGGGAAGTAAGCGAGGGGACCCAGTACTTC

J: TRBJ2-7
size: .
V: TRBV4-2
D: TRBD1
CDR3: CASSQDQGQGTYEQYF
DNA: TGTGCCAGCAGCCAAGATCAGGGACAGGGGACGTACGAGCAGTACTTC

J: TRBJ2-5
size: once
V: TRBV4-3
D: .
CDR3: CASSQGRSGRETQYF
DNA: TGCGCCAGCAGCCAAGGTCGGTCGGGGAGAGAGACCCAGTACTTC

J: TRBJ2-2
size: .
V: TRBV20-1
D: .
CDR3: CSASGATRTGELFF
DNA: TGCAGTGCTAGCGGGGCTACAAGGACCGGGGAGCTGTTTTTT

J: TRBJ2-3
size: .
V: TRBV6-6
D: .
CDR3: CASSSPGIPDTQYF
DNA: TGTGCCAGCAGTTCCCCGGGCATCCCAGATACGCAGTATTTT

J: TRBJ2-1
size: .
V: TRBV9
D: .
CDR3: CASSVTGDSGHNEQFF
DNA: TGTGCCAGCAGCGTAACCGGGGACTCCGGCCACAATGAGCAGTTCTTC

J: TRBJ2-7
size: .
V: TRBV20-1
D: .
CDR3: CSARVLGPEQYF
DNA: TGCAGTGCTAGAGTACTAGGACCCGAGCAGTACTTC

J: TRBJ2-1
size: .
V: TRBV7-3
D: .
CDR3: CASSSADHNEQFF
DNA: TGTGCCAGCAGCTCGGCAGACCACAATGAGCAGTTCTTC

J: TRBJ2-1
size: .
V: TRBV11-2
D: .
CDR3: CASRGNNEQFF
DNA: TGTGCCAGCAGGGGAAACAATGAGCAGTTCTTC

J: TRBJ2-6
size: .
V: TRBV20-1
D: .
CDR3: CSAISGSRANVLTF
DNA: TGCAGTGCGATAAGTGGATCTAGGGCCAACGTCCTGACTTTC

J: TRBJ1-4
size: .
V: TRBV20-1
D: .
CDR3: CSARDGQSTNEKLFF
DNA: TGCAGTGCTAGAGATGGTCAGTCAACTAATGAAAAACTGTTTTTT

J: TRBJ1-1
size: .
V: TRBV7-9
D: TRBD1
CDR3: CASGDRVRAFF
DNA: TGTGCCAGCGGAGACAGGGTTAGAGCTTTCTTT

J: TRBJ2-1
size: .
V: TRBV14
D: TRBD2
CDR3: CASSSLATKQFF
DNA: TGTGCCAGCAGCTCACTAGCGACGAAGCAGTTCTTC

J: TRBJ2-5
size: .
V: TRBV3-1
D: TRBD1
CDR3: CASSPEGPRGRRETQYF
DNA: TGTGCCAGCAGCCCTGAAGGGCCCAGGGGGCGCAGAGAGACCCAGTACTTC

J: TRBJ2-1
size: .
V: TRBV24-1
D: TRBD1
CDR3: CATSDLWTGGDNEQFF
DNA: TGTGCCACCAGTGATCTATGGACAGGGGGTGACAATGAGCAGTTCTTC

J: TRBJ2-7
size: .
V: TRBV9
D: TRBD1
CDR3: CASSATGTGVFEQYF
DNA: TGTGCCAGCAGCGCCACCGGGACAGGGGTCTTCGAGCAGTACTTC

J: TRBJ2-1
size: few
V: TRBV24-1
D: .
CDR3: CATSDPGAYNEQFF
DNA: TGTGCCACCAGTGACCCCGGGGCCTACAATGAGCAGTTCTTC

J: TRBJ1-5
size: .
V: TRBV28
D: TRBD1
CDR3: CASSSPGQGDAQPQHF
DNA: TGTGCCAGCAGTTCCCCAGGACAGGGAGACGCTCAGCCCCAGCATTTT

J: TRBJ2-7
size: .
V: TRBV3-1
D: TRBD1
CDR3: CASSLRGQSYEQYF
DNA: TGTGCCAGCAGCCTTAGGGGACAGTCCTACGAGCAGTACTTC

J: TRBJ2-5
size: .
V: TRBV15
D: .
CDR3: CATSTPGRGPKTQYF
DNA: TGTGCCACCAGCACTCCTGGGCGGGGGCCGAAGACCCAGTACTTC

J: TRBJ2-5
size: few
V: TRBV5-8
D: TRBD2
CDR3: CASSLGQAGGRAEETQYF
DNA: TGTGCCAGCAGCTTGGGCCAAGCGGGGGGACGGGCGGAGGAGACCCAGTACTTC

J: TRBJ1-2
size: .
V: TRBV3-1
D: .
CDR3: CASSKLTGESSGYTF
DNA: TGTGCCAGCAGCAAACTAACCGGGGAATCAAGTGGCTACACCTTC

J: TRBJ2-1
size: .
V: TRBV3-1
D: TRBD1
CDR3: CASSPPGLGQTYNEQFF
DNA: TGTGCCAGCAGCCCCCCCGGACTGGGACAGACCTACAATGAGCAGTTCTTC

J: TRBJ2-5
size: .
V: TRBV7-8
D: TRBD1
CDR3: CASSPMPTPDRGETQYF
DNA: TGTGCCAGCAGCCCCATGCCTACGCCGGACAGGGGAGAGACCCAGTACTTC

J: TRBJ2-3
size: .
V: TRBV20-1
D: .
CDR3: CSGGQGTRDTQYF
DNA: TGCAGTGGGGGGCAGGGTACTAGGGATACGCAGTATTTT

J: TRBJ2-5
size: .
V: TRBV30
D: .
CDR3: CAWRNGGSETQYF
DNA: TGTGCCTGGAGAAACGGGGGCTCAGAGACCCAGTACTTC

J: TRBJ2-5
size: .
V: TRBV24-1
D: .
CDR3: CATSDSGPQETQYF
DNA: TGTGCCACCAGTGATTCGGGCCCTCAAGAGACCCAGTACTTC

J: TRBJ2-7
size: .
V: TRBV27
D: .
CDR3: CATSVGFSYEQYF
DNA: TGTGCCACCTCGGTGGGTTTCTCCTACGAGCAGTACTTC

J: TRBJ2-4
size: .
V: TRBV3-1
D: .
CDR3: CASSQEAGKNIQYF
DNA: TGTGCCAGCAGCCAAGAAGCGGGCAAAAACATTCAGTACTTC

J: TRBJ2-5
size: .
V: TRBV7-2
D: TRBD2
CDR3: CASSLLSGGRGETQYF
DNA: TGTGCCAGCAGCTTACTTAGCGGGGGCCGAGGGGAGACCCAGTACTTC

J: TRBJ1-1
size: once
V: TRBV30
D: .
CDR3: CAWSVGGPNTEAFF
DNA: TGTGCCTGGAGTGTAGGGGGGCCGAACACTGAAGCTTTCTTT

J: TRBJ2-5
size: once
V: TRBV19
D: .
CDR3: CASSTRGLGKTQYF
DNA: TGTGCCAGTAGTACCCGGGGCCTCGGGAAGACCCAGTACTTC

J: TRBJ2-7
size: .
V: TRBV29-1
D: TRBD2
CDR3: CSARLAGARGEQYF
DNA: TGCAGCGCTAGACTAGCGGGAGCCAGGGGGGAGCAGTACTTC

J: TRBJ1-5
size: .
V: TRBV28
D: .
CDR3: CASIGHGPNQPQHF
DNA: TGTGCCAGCATTGGGCACGGGCCCAATCAGCCCCAGCATTTT

J: TRBJ2-6
size: .
V: TRBV30
D: .
CDR3: CAWSMPNVLTF
DNA: TGTGCCTGGAGTATGCCCAACGTCCTGACTTTC